The next 15 T cell receptor beta chains were all read from a single sample in a study of blood T cell repertoires in COVID-19. The data were produced by immunoSEQ multiplex PCR, yet TCRdb's version contains in-frame clones alone and is incomplete. The sample yields more than 70,000 clones, about four fifths seen once. Source material: peripheral blood. These TCRs come from a human donor in a cohort sampled during active COVID-19.

This clone has at least ten counts. The chain recombines TRBV19 with TRBJ1-6, with a tentative D call TRBD1 (5 bases). The germline CDR1 and CDR2 sequences are LNHDA and SQIVND (reference sequence). The germline V and J ends were trimmed by 9 bases and 4 bases, with 10 bases remaining between them. There are 13 residues in the CDR3. The CDR3 is CASGGPYNSPLHF. CDR3 coding DNA: TGTGCCAGCGGGGGACCGTATAATTCACCCCTCCACTTT.

The chain uses TRBV3-1 (or the pseudogene TRBV3-2) and TRBJ1-5; tentative D call: TRBD1 (5 bases). The CDR3 contains 13 residues. Germline CDR1 reads LGHDT; CDR2 reads YNNKEL (reference sequence). Between the trimmed V and J ends, which lost 3 bases and 5 bases, there was a span of 8 bases. CDR3 loop: CASSHQGDQPQHF. CDR3 nucleotide sequence: TGTGCCAGCAGCCACCAGGGTGATCAGCCCCAGCATTTT.

This clone has only a few counts. V gene TRBV5-6 combines with J gene TRBJ2-5, with TRBD2 matching 7 bases. In germline, CDR1 is SGHDT, CDR2 YYEEEE. V was clipped by 3 bases and J by 2 bases; unmatched bases: 7. This CDR3 contains 15 residues. As DNA, the CDR3 is TGTGCCAGCAGCTCTTGGGGGGAGGGTCAAGAGACCCAGTACTTC. Residues: CASSSWGEGQETQYF.

This clone was seen once. V usage is TRBV24-1 and J usage is TRBJ2-2; D might be TRBD2 (5 bases). V shed 3 bases and J shed 5 bases, with 9 bases lying between them. CDR3 length equals 14 residues. Per germline, CDR1 KGHDR and CDR2 SFDVKD. In nucleotides, the CDR3 is TGTGCCACCAGTGATCTCGGACTTACCGGGGAGCTGTTTTTT. Amino acid sequence: CATSDLGLTGELFF.

The chain links TRBV10-2 to TRBJ1-2, with D perhaps matching TRBD1 (5 bases). The V end lost 0 bases, the J end lost 0 bases, and 8 bases lay between the germline ends. This CDR3 contains 15 residues. Germline CDR1 is WSHSY and CDR2 is SAAADI. In nucleotides, the CDR3 is TGCGCCAGCAGTGAGTCGGCCAGGGCTAACTATGGCTACACCTTC. Amino acid sequence: CASSESARANYGYTF.

V usage is TRBV7-9 and J usage is TRBJ2-5; 9 nucleotides match TRBD1. Per germline, CDR1 SEHNR and CDR2 FQNEAQ (reference sequence). J lost 4 bases, V lost 2 bases, and 8 bases had no gene match. CDR3 size: 16 residues. In nucleotides, the CDR3 is TGTGCCAGCAGCTTATGGCTTTCGGACAGGGGAGAGACCCAGTACTTC. Its protein is CASSLWLSDRGETQYF.

V and J are TRBV21-1 and TRBJ2-7; TRBD1 is taken as the D call from the table, unchecked against the DNA. TRBV21-1 corresponds to a pseudogene. The CDR3 is made up of 14 amino acids. The CDR3 nucleotides are TGTGCCAGCATCCTGGGACACCTCCAGTACGAGCAGTACTTC. It codes for CASILGHLQYEQYF.

Concerning this clone: One junction end does not reproduce the germline sequence, and a read error may be involved. V usage is TRBV10-1 and J usage is TRBJ2-1; D perhaps matches TRBD2 (6 bases). CDR3 size: 16 residues. Looked up from germline, CDR1 is WNHNN and CDR2 is SYGVQD (reference sequence). The DNA for the CDR3 is TGCGCCAGCAGCGAGTCCCCAGCGGGTACCTACAATGAGCAGTTCTTC. It codes for CASSESPAGTYNEQFF.

V usage is TRBV24-1 and J usage is TRBJ2-5, with TRBD1 matching over 7 bases. V gave up 3 bases and J gave up 4 bases; unmatched junction bases: 10. The CDR3 consists of 16 residues. Germline values: CDR1 KGHDR, CDR2 SFDVKD. In DNA, the CDR3 is TGTGCCACCAGTGATCCTACGGACAGGTTAGGAGAGACCCAGTACTTC. This encodes CATSDPTDRLGETQYF.

The chain has TRBV7-9 and TRBJ1-1; no definite D call. CDR1 and CDR2 (germline): SEHNR, FQNEAQ (reference sequence). V dropped 1 base and J dropped 1 base, with 10 bases sitting between them. The CDR3 extends over 15 amino acids. This CDR3 is CASSLDPGGNTEAFF. The CDR3 DNA reads TGTGCCAGCAGCTTAGACCCGGGAGGGAACACTGAAGCTTTCTTT. Combining the CDR3 with reference TRBV7-9 and TRBJ1-1 gives the whole variable domain DTGVSQNPRHKITKRGQNVTFRCDPISEHNRLYWYRQTLGQGPEFLTYFQNEAQLEKSRLLSDRFSAERPKGSFSTLEIQRTEQGDSAMYLCASSLDPGGNTEAFFGQGTRLTVV.

This clone was seen once. The chain combines TRBV6-2 or TRBV6-3 with TRBJ1-1; the D is unclear. Per germline, CDR1 MNHEY and CDR2 SVGEGT. Trimming removed 2 bases from V and 1 base from J, with 8 bases in between. The CDR3 consists of 14 residues. For the CDR3, the DNA is TGTGCCAGCAGTTACATGGAGACGAACACTGAAGCTTTCTTT. Amino acids: CASSYMETNTEAFF.

This clone came up many times. This chain joins TRBV12-3 or TRBV12-4 and TRBJ1-1; D not certain. Trimming stripped 3 bases from V and 1 base from J, with 3 bases between. CDR3 length: 12 amino acids. The CDR3 sequence: CASSFSNTEAFF. The DNA for the CDR3 is TGTGCCAGCAGTTTCTCGAACACTGAAGCTTTCTTT.

This clone was recorded only once. This chain links TRBV5-1 with TRBJ2-7; 10 bases agree with TRBD2. CDR3 size: 14 residues. Unmatched junction bases numbered 7, after V lost 3 bases and J lost 7 bases. Per the germline V gene, CDR1 is SGHRS and CDR2 is YFSETQ. The CDR3 sequence is CASSWGTSVFEQYF. The CDR3 DNA sequence: TGCGCCAGCAGCTGGGGGACTAGCGTGTTTGAGCAGTACTTC.

The rearrangement joins TRBV11-2 to TRBJ2-7, with D unresolved. The CDR3 has 13 residues. Germline CDR1 and CDR2: SGHAT and FQNNGV. The V end lost 1 base, the J end lost 3 bases, and 7 bases lay between the germline ends. The DNA for the CDR3 is TGTGCCAGCAGCTTAGCCAGGATCTACGAGCAGTACTTC. Amino acids: CASSLARIYEQYF.

This chain joins TRBV6-4 and TRBJ2-1, with TRBD2 matching over 9 bases. CDR3 size: 14 residues. Germline V gene data show CDR1 as MRHNA and CDR2 as SNTAGT. With V trimmed by 5 bases and J by 5 bases, 4 bases remained unmatched. The CDR3, as DNA: TGTGCCAGCAGTCCCCTAGCGGGAAACAATGAGCAGTTCTTC. Translated, it gives CASSPLAGNNEQFF.